These 9 T cell receptor beta chains were all obtained from the same sample, sequenced in a study of siplizumab effects on memory and regulatory T cells. Generated by immunoSEQ multiplex PCR, the TCRdb table keeps only in-frame clones and is missing some. The sample carries some 100,000 clones, 85% to 95% recorded once. The sequenced sample consisted of non-Treg CD4+ T cells sorted from blood. The receptor source for this set is a human donor in good health.

CDR3 protein: CASSLGAGGYHEQFF. In DNA form, the CDR3 reads TGTGCCAGCAGCTTAGGTGCGGGAGGGTACCATGAGCAGTTCTTC. The chain joins TRBV7-6 to TRBJ2-1, with 9 bases matching TRBD2. Germline CDR1 SGHVS, CDR2 FNYEAQ. With 1 base clipped from V and 8 bases from J, the junction kept 6 bases outside the gene matches. CDR3 length: 15 residues.

The genes are TRBV10-1 and TRBJ2-4; D possibly corresponds to TRBD2 (6 bases). CDR1 is WNHNN and CDR2 is SYGVQD in the germline V gene (reference sequence). The germline V and J ends were trimmed by 0 bases and 7 bases, with 19 bases remaining between them. CDR3 length equals 17 residues. The DNA of the CDR3 is TGCGCCAGCAGTGAGTCGGCCCCGCACAGTGCGGGGAACATTCAGTACTTC. Protein: CASSESAPHSAGNIQYF.

The sample holds one count of this clone. The chain couples TRBV6-5 to TRBJ1-1; the D is unclear. V shed 4 bases and J shed 7 bases, with 19 bases lying between them. The CDR3 sequence is 15 residues long. CDR1 is MNHEY, CDR2 SVGAGI, per germline. In DNA, the CDR3 is TGTGCCAGCAGTTCCAAAATCCCGGGAATAAATGAAGCTTTCTTT. Protein sequence: CASSSKIPGINEAFF.

The gene calls are TRBV7-2 and TRBJ2-3, with 7 bases identical to TRBD1. From germline, CDR1 is SGHTA and CDR2 FQGNSA. The CDR3 extends over 15 amino acids. V trimming: 2 bases; J trimming: 4 bases; junction bases outside the gene matches: 6. For the CDR3, the DNA is TGTGCCAGCAGCTTACTAGGACAGGAGGCAGATACGCAGTATTTT. This translates into CASSLLGQEADTQYF.

This chain uses TRBV19 with TRBJ1-2; D not certain. The germline V and J ends were trimmed by 3 bases and 2 bases, with 13 bases remaining between them. CDR1 LNHDA and CDR2 SQIVND come from the germline V gene (reference sequence). The CDR3 covers 15 residues. In nucleotides, the CDR3 is TGTGCCAGTAGTATTTCAGAGGGCGCAAACTATGGCTACACCTTC. Amino acids: CASSISEGANYGYTF.

The chain employs TRBV29-1 and TRBJ2-1; 11 nucleotides align to TRBD2. The ends lost 2 bases at V and 12 bases at J; junction bases unmatched: 12. This CDR3 has 15 amino acids. Germline V gene data show CDR1 as SQVTM and CDR2 as ANQGSEA. The CDR3 DNA is TGCAGCGTTGAACTAGCGGGAGGAGCGGGGGACGCGCAGTTCTTC. Its protein product is CSVELAGGAGDAQFF.

The V gene is TRBV11-3, the J gene TRBJ2-3, with D unclear. This CDR3 spans 12 amino acids. Trimming removed 5 bases from V and 3 bases from J, with 6 bases in between. Germline V gives CDR1 SGHNT, CDR2 YENEEA. The DNA of the CDR3 is TGTGCCAGCAGCCCAGCGACAGATACGCAGTATTTT. Its protein product is CASSPATDTQYF. Full variable domain (outside the CDR3, taken from reference TRBV11-3 and TRBJ2-3): EAGVVQSPRYKIIEKKQPVAFWCNPISGHNTLYWYLQNLGQGPELLIRYENEEAVDDSQLPKDRFSAERLKGVDSTLKIQPAELGDSAVYLCASSPATDTQYFGPGTRLTVL.

In this sample, this clone turned up once. The V gene is TRBV5-1, the J gene TRBJ2-5; tentatively, D is TRBD2 (6 bases). CDR1 SGHRS and CDR2 YFSETQ come from the germline V gene. V lost 0 bases and J 5 bases, leaving 11 bases between the germline ends. The CDR3 has 14 amino acids. The CDR3 sequence is CASSLVAGRETQYF. CDR3 sequence (DNA): TGCGCCAGCAGCTTGGTGGCGGGACGGGAGACCCAGTACTTC.

For the CDR3, the DNA is TGTGCCAGCAGCCCGGGACTAGCGGGAGAGGGTGAGCAGTTCTTC. It specifies CASSPGLAGEGEQFF. V and J are TRBV7-6 and TRBJ2-1, with 14 bases aligning to TRBD2. Germline loops: CDR1 SGHVS, CDR2 FNYEAQ. This CDR3 has 15 residues. V dropped 5 bases and J dropped 9; count of bases not matched to a gene: 6.